The rows below give T cell receptor beta chains drawn from one sample of a study of radiotherapy plus CTLA-4 blockade in lung cancer. Assay used: immunoSEQ multiplex PCR; TCRdb lists only in-frame clones, some missing. The sample includes some 73,000 clones, 84% seen only once; the top ten take approximately 0.8%. The sample was peripheral blood, taken from a patient treated with radiotherapy plus ipilimumab. The origin of the receptors is a human donor with non-small cell lung cancer who had stable disease on radiotherapy plus ipilimumab. The CDR3 runs from the conserved cysteine through the conserved F or W. A D gene is named only where the DNA matches it firmly. Size tells how often a clone was seen (once, few, many) or the class of an expanded clone, and some rows leave it out.

DNA,CDR3,J,size,V,D
TGTGCCATCAGTGAAGCGGGAGGTGGGAATGAGCAGTTCTTC,CAISEAGGGNEQFF,TRBJ2-1,-,TRBV10-3,TRBD2
TGTGCCAGCTCACCAAACACTGAAGCTTTCTTT,CASSPNTEAFF,TRBJ1-1,-,TRBV18,-
TGTGCCTGGAGTGTAAAGGCTTATGGCTACACCTTC,CAWSVKAYGYTF,TRBJ1-2,few,TRBV30,-
TGTGCCTGGGGGCGGGCAACATACGAGCAGTACTTC,CAWGRATYEQYF,TRBJ2-7,-,TRBV30,-
TGTGCCAGCAGAACCCTCTCCTACAATGAGCAGTTCTTC,CASRTLSYNEQFF,TRBJ2-1,-,TRBV6-1,-
TGCGCCAGCAGCTTGGGCAACAGCTTCTCTGGAAACACCATATATTTT,CASSLGNSFSGNTIYF,TRBJ1-3,-,TRBV5-1,-
TGTGCCAGCAGTACTCGAGGATGGGGTGAAGCTTTCTTT,CASSTRGWGEAFF,TRBJ1-1,once,TRBV2,-
TGCGCCAGCAGTGGTAAGGGATACGAGCAGTACTTC,CASSGKGYEQYF,TRBJ2-7,-,TRBV10-2,-
TGTGCCAGCAGCTGGAGCCTGGACAGTTCGAGCTCCTATAATTCACCCCTCCACTTT,CASSWSLDSSSSYNSPLHF,TRBJ1-6,-,TRBV11-2,-
TGCGCCAGCAGCGTGGACATTAACCAAGAGACCCAGTACTTC,CASSVDINQETQYF,TRBJ2-5,-,TRBV5-1,-
TGTGCCAGTAGCCCTACCCGGCTAGCGGAACAAGAGACCCAGTACTTC,CASSPTRLAEQETQYF,TRBJ2-5,-,TRBV19,TRBD2
TGTGCCAGCAGCCTGACGGGGGCCGGGACAGATACGCAGTATTTT,CASSLTGAGTDTQYF,TRBJ2-3,-,TRBV28,-